This T cell receptor beta chain was sequenced for a study of blood T cell repertoires in COVID-19. Deletions cut 5 bases from V and 5 bases from J, with 15 bases between. The V gene's germline CDR1 is SEHNR and CDR2 FQNEAQ (reference sequence). The CDR3 runs to 14 residues. Sequenced by immunoSEQ multiplex PCR; TCRdb stores in-frame clones only, minus some. Of 90,000 to 140,000 clones in the sample, around 86% were seen once. This TCR came from a man aged 50 or older with acute or convalescent COVID-19. The source material was peripheral blood. The genes are TRBV7-9 and TRBJ1-1; D is ambiguous. The CDR3 loop reads CASSPVRSSTEAFF. Here the CDR3 DNA reads TGTGCCAGCAGCCCGGTGAGATCTTCAACTGAAGCTTTCTTT.